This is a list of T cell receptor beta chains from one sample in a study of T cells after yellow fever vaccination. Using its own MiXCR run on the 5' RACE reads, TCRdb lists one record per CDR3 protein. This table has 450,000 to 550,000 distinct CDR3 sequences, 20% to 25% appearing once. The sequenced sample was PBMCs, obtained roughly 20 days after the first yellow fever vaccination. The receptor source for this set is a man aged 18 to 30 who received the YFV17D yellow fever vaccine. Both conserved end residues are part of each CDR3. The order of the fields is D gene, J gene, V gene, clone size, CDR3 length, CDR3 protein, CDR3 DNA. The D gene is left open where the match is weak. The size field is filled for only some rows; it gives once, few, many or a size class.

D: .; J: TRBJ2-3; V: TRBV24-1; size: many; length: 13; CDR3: CATSVGSTDTQYF; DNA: TGTGCCACCAGTGTGGGGTCTACAGATACGCAGTATTTT
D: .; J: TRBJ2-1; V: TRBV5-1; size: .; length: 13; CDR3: CASSREQRNEQFF; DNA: TGCGCCAGCAGTCGGGAACAGCGCAATGAGCAGTTCTTC
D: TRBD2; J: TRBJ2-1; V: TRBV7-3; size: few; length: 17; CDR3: CASSEGLAGGKYNEQFF; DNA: TGTGCCAGCAGCGAGGGACTAGCGGGGGGCAAATACAATGAGCAGTTCTTC
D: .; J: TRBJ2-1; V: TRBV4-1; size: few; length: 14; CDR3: CASSQAGAGYEQFF; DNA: TGCGCCAGCAGCCAAGCCGGGGCCGGCTATGAGCAGTTCTTC
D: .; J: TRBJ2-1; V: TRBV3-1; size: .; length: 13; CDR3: CASSRLATGEQFF; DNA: TGTGCCAGCAGCCGCCTCGCTACCGGTGAGCAGTTCTTC
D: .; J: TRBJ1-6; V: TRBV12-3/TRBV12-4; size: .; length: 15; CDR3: CASSKGHLRNSPLHF; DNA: TGTGCCAGCAGCAAGGGACACCTACGGAATTCACCCCTCCACTTT
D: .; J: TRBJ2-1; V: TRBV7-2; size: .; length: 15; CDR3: CASRVKGLTYNEQFF; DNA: TGTGCCAGCAGGGTGAAGGGGCTTACGTACAATGAGCAGTTCTTC
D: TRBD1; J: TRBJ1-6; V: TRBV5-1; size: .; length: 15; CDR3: CASSPIGQGNSPLHF; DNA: TGCGCCAGCAGCCCTATCGGACAGGGTAATTCACCCCTCCACTTT
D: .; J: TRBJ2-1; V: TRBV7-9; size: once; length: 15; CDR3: CASSLIVGTYTEQFF; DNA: TGTGCCAGCAGCTTAATAGTGGGGACCTACACTGAGCAGTTCTTC
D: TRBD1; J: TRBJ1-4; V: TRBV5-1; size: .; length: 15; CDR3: CASSLTGARNEKLFF; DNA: TGCGCCAGCAGCCTAACAGGGGCCCGTAATGAAAAACTGTTTTTT
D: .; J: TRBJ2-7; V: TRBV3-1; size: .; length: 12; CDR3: CASSREGDEQYF; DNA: TGTGCCAGCAGCCGCGAGGGCGACGAGCAGTACTTC
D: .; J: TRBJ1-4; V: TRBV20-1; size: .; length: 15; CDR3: CSASPPGPLNEKLFF; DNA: TGCAGTGCTAGCCCACCGGGGCCCCTTAATGAAAAACTGTTTTTT
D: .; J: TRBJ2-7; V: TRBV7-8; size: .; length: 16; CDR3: CASSYPGSRGYYEQYF; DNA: TGTGCCAGCAGCTACCCTGGGTCGAGGGGGTACTACGAGCAGTACTTC
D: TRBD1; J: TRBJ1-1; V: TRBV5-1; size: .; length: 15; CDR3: CASSLATQGYTEAFF; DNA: TGCGCCAGCAGCTTGGCCACACAGGGGTACACTGAAGCTTTCTTT
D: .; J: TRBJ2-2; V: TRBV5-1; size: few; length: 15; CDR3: CASSFLNLDTGELFF; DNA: TGCGCCAGCAGCTTCCTTAATTTGGACACCGGGGAGCTGTTTTTT
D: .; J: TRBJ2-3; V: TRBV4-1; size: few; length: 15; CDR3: CASSHNGGPTDTQYF; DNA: TGCGCCAGCAGCCACAACGGGGGCCCCACAGATACGCAGTATTTT
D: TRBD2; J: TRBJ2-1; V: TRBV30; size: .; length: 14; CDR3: CAWKTSGGAREQFF; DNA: TGTGCCTGGAAGACCAGCGGGGGGGCTCGGGAGCAGTTCTTC
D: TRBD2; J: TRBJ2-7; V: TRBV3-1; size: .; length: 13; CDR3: CASSPAGSYEQYF; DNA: TGTGCCAGCAGTCCAGCGGGGTCCTACGAGCAGTACTTC
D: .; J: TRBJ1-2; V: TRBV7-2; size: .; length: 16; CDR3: CASTPSYLDGSNGYTF; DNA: TGTGCCAGCACCCCTTCATATCTGGACGGGAGTAATGGCTACACCTTC
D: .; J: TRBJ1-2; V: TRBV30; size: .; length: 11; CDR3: CAWTEGTGYTF; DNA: TGTGCCTGGACCGAGGGGACCGGCTACACCTTC
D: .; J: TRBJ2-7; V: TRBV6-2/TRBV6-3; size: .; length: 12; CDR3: CASSYSIYEQYF; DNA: TGTGCCAGCAGTTACTCGATCTACGAGCAGTACTTC
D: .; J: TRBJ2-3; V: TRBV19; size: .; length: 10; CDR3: CARFGDTQYF; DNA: TGTGCCAGGTTCGGGGATACGCAGTATTTT
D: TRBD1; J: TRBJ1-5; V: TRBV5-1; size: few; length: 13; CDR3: CASSLTGPQPQHF; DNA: TGCGCCAGCAGTTTGACAGGGCCTCAGCCCCAGCATTTT
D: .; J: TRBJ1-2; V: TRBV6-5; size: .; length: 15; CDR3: CASSYWDETENGYTF; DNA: TGTGCCAGCAGTTACTGGGACGAGACAGAGAATGGCTACACCTTC